The sequence of this TCR beta chain was determined in a study of T cells in Graves' hyperthyroidism and ophthalmopathy. Amplification of TCR beta CDR3 regions was performed using RNA transcripts as template. A set of HTBI primers served as the primers for a first-round RT-PCR of the TCR CDR3. TCRdb ran MiXCR on the multiplex PCR reads and lists one entry per CDR3 protein. Among roughly 840,000 distinct CDR3 sequences listed, roughly 40% were seen once. Each patient was aged 18 to 65 and had newly diagnosed hyperthyroidism of under 2 months' duration. The diagnostic basis comprised clinical symptoms, serum thyroxine and TRAb, thyroid ultrasound and orbital computed tomography. Of note for this clonotype: Its antigen is not known.

The study, taken as a whole, reports: The authors' 13 V-J model separated ophthalmopathy from stable hyperthyroidism.

This CDR3 spans 17 amino acids. Germline lookup yields CDR1 SGHTA and CDR2 FQGNSA. After removal of 6 bases from V and 6 bases from J, the junction contained 20 bases not matched to a gene. This receptor was taken from a man aged 18 to 35 with Graves' hyperthyroidism. Material: blood. The chain joins TRBV7-2 to TRBJ2-7, with TRBD2 matching over 7 bases. Written as DNA, the CDR3 is TGTGCCAGCAGTGAAGCCCAGGGAGCGGGGAGGATCGGCGAGCAGTACTTC. Protein sequence: CASSEAQGAGRIGEQYF.